This T cell receptor (beta chain) was found in a study of CD8+ T cells in alopecia areata. Findings and caveats of the study: Normal-skin resident alphabeta T cells also appear among scalp sample sequences. Compared with normal scalp, lesional scalp had higher clonality and more expanded CD8+ clones.

Germline-derived CDR1 and CDR2 are SQVTM and ANQGSEA. J was trimmed by 1 base and V by 5 bases; bases with no gene match: 6. The CDR3 extends over 16 amino acids. RNA was isolated and reverse transcribed to cDNA, the sequencing template. TCRdb keeps only in-frame clones here, not all; method: immunoSEQ multiplex PCR. This repertoire shows 200,000 to 250,000 clones, roughly three fifths found once; its top ten account for 0.95% to 1.5%. In the case of this clone: Antigen specificity is unknown.

The treatment here: oral pan-JAK inhibitor, 5-10 mg twice daily. Peripheral blood, together with lesional scalp punch biopsies, was collected from alopecia areata patients. The clonotype comes from a human donor with alopecia areata. Sequenced material: CD4+ T cells sorted from blood, taken at approximately week 42, from a patient treated with tofacitinib. This chain connects TRBV29-1 to TRBJ2-2; 11 nucleotides agree with TRBD1. CDR3 sequence reads: CSVSGTGGRNTGELFF. The CDR3 DNA follows: TGCAGCGTTTCCGGGACAGGGGGTCGGAACACCGGGGAGCTGTTTTTT.